This entry lists 23 T cell receptor beta chains sequenced from one sample in a study of lymphopenia after photon versus proton radiotherapy (dated by TCRdb to the late 2010s). Library generation was performed with the immunoSEQ multiplex PCR assay. What TCRdb holds here is the immuneACCESS table cut down to in-frame rearrangements. Part of the clones is not present; checked against another copy, under half of the missing clones reflect an unresolved V gene, and the others are unexplained. This sample comprises roughly 29,000 clones, approximately 86% of them detected only once. About 50% of the sample belongs to the ten largest clones. The sequencing used peripheral blood, collected from a patient treated with proton-based radiotherapy. These receptors all stem from a woman aged 55-69 years with cholangiocarcinoma. Some clones in this sample may be carry-over from other donors' samples.

The chain uses TRBV5-1 and TRBJ1-1, with 7 nucleotides matching TRBD1. The trim removed 3 bases at V and 6 bases at J, leaving 11 bases unmatched. CDR3 length: 15 residues. CDR1 and CDR2 from the germline V gene are SGHRS and YFSETQ. CDR3 loop: CASSYSGQEVSEAFF. The CDR3 DNA reads TGCGCCAGCAGCTACAGCGGACAGGAGGTCTCTGAAGCTTTCTTT. Combining the CDR3 with reference TRBV5-1 and TRBJ1-1 gives the whole variable domain KAGVTQTPRYLIKTRGQQVTLSCSPISGHRSVSWYQQTPGQGLQFLFEYFSETQRNKGNFPGRFSGRQFSNSRSEMNVSTLELGDSALYLCASSYSGQEVSEAFFGQGTRLTVV.

The V gene is TRBV7-9, the J gene TRBJ2-5; TRBD2 matches at 8 bases. The CDR3 is made up of 16 amino acids. The J segment lost 1 base and the V segment lost 5 bases, leaving 9 bases of the junction unmatched. CDR1 SEHNR and CDR2 FQNEAQ come from the germline V gene (reference sequence). CDR3 sequence: CASSPNYREGQETQYF. CDR3 nucleotides: TGTGCCAGCAGCCCCAACTATCGGGAGGGCCAAGAGACCCAGTACTTC.

This rearrangement joins TRBV6-1 to TRBJ2-7; D gene ambiguous. The CDR3 consists of 13 residues. In germline, CDR1 is MNHNS, CDR2 SASEGT. The germline V and J ends were trimmed by 6 bases and 3 bases, with 12 bases remaining between them. The CDR3 spells CASRTRRLYEQYF. CDR3 in DNA: TGTGCCAGCAGAACCAGGAGACTCTACGAGCAGTACTTC.

This sequence joins TRBV5-1 and TRBJ2-7; 8 bases are shared with TRBD2. The CDR3 has 15 amino acids. Losses at the gene ends were 4 bases for V and 2 bases for J; bases not matched to a gene: 8. CDR1 is SGHRS, CDR2 YFSETQ, per germline. As DNA, the CDR3 is TGCGCCAGCAGCGCTGGAGGGGGACTAGCCTACGAGCAGTACTTC. Translation gives CASSAGGGLAYEQYF.

The V and J genes are TRBV5-6 and TRBJ1-2, with a tentative D call TRBD1 (5 bases). Deletions cut 4 bases from V and 4 bases from J, with 11 bases between. From germline, CDR1 is SGHDT and CDR2 YYEEEE. The CDR3 has 13 residues. CDR3 loop: CASSPSRVYGYTF. The CDR3 DNA is TGTGCCAGCAGCCCAAGCAGGGTCTATGGCTACACCTTC.

The chain carries TRBV5-1 and TRBJ2-1, with a possible D match to TRBD2 (6 bases). Germline CDR1 and CDR2: SGHRS and YFSETQ. V lost 1 base and J 1 base, leaving 12 bases between the germline ends. This CDR3 contains 16 residues. CDR3 DNA sequence: TGCGCCAGCAGCTTGCAACCTAGCGAATCCTACAATGAGCAGTTCTTC. Translation gives CASSLQPSESYNEQFF.

Here the CDR3 DNA reads TGCGCCAGCAGCCAAGATGGCGACGGGAGCACAGATACGCAGTATTTT. It yields the protein CASSQDGDGSTDTQYF. The gene calls are TRBV4-3 and TRBJ2-3, with D hard to call. Looked up from germline, CDR1 is LGHNA and CDR2 is YSLEER. The CDR3 spans 16 residues. The V gene lost 0 bases and the J gene lost 0 bases, with 10 bases spanning the gap.

The genes are TRBV2 and TRBJ2-1, with D perhaps given as TRBD1 or TRBD2 (6 bases each). CDR3 size: 14 residues. Germline assignment: CDR1 SNHLY and CDR2 FYNNEI. V was clipped by 4 bases and J by 7 bases, with 14 bases between them. CDR3: CASSGLTGRNEQFF. For the CDR3, the DNA is TGTGCCAGCAGTGGTTTAACAGGGAGGAATGAGCAGTTCTTC.

The rearrangement uses TRBV5-1 and TRBJ2-1; 9 bases are shared with TRBD2. The CDR3 runs to 14 residues. In germline, CDR1 is SGHRS, CDR2 YFSETQ. V was clipped by 0 bases and J by 8 bases; unmatched bases: 3. Written as DNA, the CDR3 is TGCGCCAGCAGCTTGGTATTAGCGGGGGATGAGCAGTTCTTC. Protein product: CASSLVLAGDEQFF.

The rearrangement joins TRBV7-9 to TRBJ2-7; 11 positions agree with TRBD2. The CDR3 has 17 residues. Germline V gives CDR1 SEHNR, CDR2 FQNEAQ (reference sequence). V gave up 3 bases and J gave up 1 base; unmatched junction bases: 8. The CDR3 DNA is TGTGCCAGCAGCTTTTCCGGGACTAGCGGTATTTCCTACGAGCAGTACTTC. Amino acid sequence: CASSFSGTSGISYEQYF.

The V gene is TRBV6-5, the J gene TRBJ2-7; D is ambiguous. This CDR3 has 12 residues. CDR1 is MNHEY, CDR2 SVGAGI, per germline. The ends were cut back, 5 bases at V and 2 bases at J, with 7 bases in the middle. The CDR3 sequence is CASSEATYEQYF. For the CDR3, the DNA is TGTGCCAGCAGTGAAGCGACCTACGAGCAGTACTTC.

J is TRBJ2-1 and V is TRBV7-9, with D perhaps matching TRBD1 or TRBD2 (6 bases each). The CDR3 sequence is 15 residues long. Trimming pared 5 bases from V and 6 bases from J, leaving 17 bases between. Germline values: CDR1 SEHNR, CDR2 FQNEAQ (reference sequence). In nucleotides, the CDR3 is TGTGCCAGCAGCCTAGGGGGGCAAACCCGCAATGAGCAGTTCTTC. It codes for CASSLGGQTRNEQFF. Complete variable domain (other parts from reference TRBV7-9 and TRBJ2-1): DTGVSQNPRHKITKRGQNVTFRCDPISEHNRLYWYRQTLGQGPEFLTYFQNEAQLEKSRLLSDRFSAERPKGSFSTLEIQRTEQGDSAMYLCASSLGGQTRNEQFFGPGTRLTVL.

V usage is TRBV11-2 and J usage is TRBJ1-1; possible D gene TRBD1, 6 bases. CDR1 and CDR2 from the germline V gene are SGHAT and FQNNGV. V lost 5 bases and J lost 1, with 11 bases in between. This CDR3 is 14 amino acids long. CDR3 in amino acids: CASSRGGANTEAFF. CDR3 nucleotide sequence: TGTGCCAGCAGCAGAGGGGGGGCGAACACTGAAGCTTTCTTT. Together with reference TRBV11-2 and TRBJ1-1, the CDR3 gives the full variable domain: EAGVAQSPRYKIIEKRQSVAFWCNPISGHATLYWYQQILGQGPKLLIQFQNNGVVDDSQLPKDRFSAERLKGVDSTLKIQPAKLEDSAVYLCASSRGGANTEAFFGQGTRLTVV.

This clone has just one count. J is TRBJ1-6 and V is TRBV5-6; a weak D match, TRBD1 (6 bases). CDR3 size: 14 residues. Trimming left V 2 bases short and J 10 bases short, with 13 bases between. Germline CDR1 and CDR2: SGHDT and YYEEEE. Here the CDR3 DNA reads TGTGCCAGCAGCTTCGACAGGTTCTACTCACCCCTCCACTTT. Translating gives CASSFDRFYSPLHF.

The V and J genes are TRBV15 and TRBJ1-4; no firm D call. The CDR3 totals 14 residues. Trimming removed 3 bases from V and 8 bases from J, with 13 bases in between. Germline CDR1 and CDR2: LNHNV and YYDKDF (reference sequence). The CDR3 loop reads CATSRRRVSEKLFF. CDR3 nucleotide sequence: TGTGCCACCAGCAGGCGAAGGGTGTCGGAAAAACTGTTTTTT.

The rearrangement uses TRBV6-5 and TRBJ1-2; D is possibly TRBD1 (5 bases). Per germline, CDR1 MNHEY and CDR2 SVGAGI. The CDR3 totals 16 residues. Trimming took off 2 bases at V and 2 bases at J, with 15 bases between the two ends. In nucleotides, the CDR3 is TGTGCCAGCAGTTACCGTGGGGGTTTAGTCAACTATGGCTACACCTTC. This encodes CASSYRGGLVNYGYTF.

The J gene is TRBJ2-5, the V gene TRBV7-9, with D perhaps assigned TRBD1 or TRBD2 (5 bases each). This CDR3 contains 17 residues. Germline V gives CDR1 SEHNR, CDR2 FQNEAQ (reference sequence). Trimming pared 5 bases from V and 5 bases from J, leaving 24 bases between. CDR3 loop: CASSREGGTINLETQYF. In nucleotides, the CDR3 is TGTGCCAGCAGCCGGGAAGGTGGGACCATTAATTTGGAGACCCAGTACTTC.

The rearrangement uses TRBV18 and TRBJ2-7; D gene uncertain. This CDR3 has 13 residues. Trimming removed 0 bases from V and 7 bases from J, with 10 bases in between. The germline CDR1 and CDR2 sequences are KGHSH and LQKENI. CDR3 DNA: TGTGCCAGCTCACCACCGAGTCTGGGGGAGCAGTACTTC. Protein: CASSPPSLGEQYF.

The J gene is TRBJ1-2, the V gene TRBV6-5; D call uncertain. V lost 5 bases, J lost 2 bases, and 12 bases lay in between. The CDR3 is 14 residues long. Germline values: CDR1 MNHEY, CDR2 SVGAGI. CDR3 protein: CASSPAGGNYGYTF. In DNA, the CDR3 is TGTGCCAGCAGTCCCGCGGGCGGAAACTATGGCTACACCTTC.

This sequence joins TRBV19 and TRBJ1-4; D possibly corresponds to TRBD1 (5 bases). This CDR3 has 15 residues. Trimming took 6 bases from V and 3 from J, leaving 14 bases between them. CDR1 is LNHDA and CDR2 is SQIVND in the germline V gene (reference sequence). The CDR3 sequence is CASSADRRPNEKLFF. The DNA of the CDR3 is TGTGCCAGTAGCGCTGACAGACGCCCTAATGAAAAACTGTTTTTT. Full variable domain (remainder filled in from reference TRBV19 and TRBJ1-4): DGGITQSPKYLFRKEGQNVTLSCEQNLNHDAMYWYRQDPGQGLRLIYYSQIVNDFQKGDIAEGYSVSREKKESFPLTVTSAQKNPTAFYLCASSADRRPNEKLFFGSGTQLSVL.

This clone has a single count. The chain links TRBV27 to TRBJ2-3; 9 nucleotides align to TRBD2. The CDR3 runs 16 residues. Germline V gene data show CDR1 as MNHEY and CDR2 as SMNVEV (reference sequence). The junction had 7 bases not matched to a gene; V was cut back by 0 bases and J by 6 bases. CDR3 protein: CASSLSGRGGGDTQYF. DNA for the CDR3: TGTGCCAGCAGTTTATCTGGTCGCGGGGGGGGTGATACGCAGTATTTT.

V and J are TRBV27 and TRBJ1-4; 10 bases are shared with TRBD1. The junction had 3 bases not matched to a gene; V was cut back by 5 bases and J by 0 bases. The CDR3 is made up of 16 amino acids. The germline V gene has CDR1 MNHEY and CDR2 SMNVEV (reference sequence). The CDR3 loop is CASSRGTGATNEKLFF. The CDR3 DNA is TGTGCCAGCAGTCGCGGGACAGGGGCAACTAATGAAAAACTGTTTTTT. The whole variable domain, remainder taken from reference TRBV27 and TRBJ1-4, is EAQVTQNPRYLITVTGKKLTVTCSQNMNHEYMSWYRQDPGLGLRQIYYSMNVEVTDKGDVPEGYKVSRKEKRNFPLILESPSPNQTSLYFCASSRGTGATNEKLFFGSGTQLSVL.

The chain carries TRBV7-9 and TRBJ1-1; D gene ambiguous. The CDR3 loop spans 13 amino acids. V was shortened by 4 bases and J by 6 bases, with 12 bases between the two germline ends. Germline values: CDR1 SEHNR, CDR2 FQNEAQ (reference sequence). CDR3 bases: TGTGCCAGCAGCTCCCAAGAACTCTCTGAAGCTTTCTTT. The encoded protein is CASSSQELSEAFF.